A single sample is the source of the 6 T cell receptor beta chains below, sequenced in a study of blood T cell repertoires in COVID-19. TCRdb keeps only in-frame clones here, not all; method: immunoSEQ multiplex PCR. The sample lists roughly 100,000 clones; 85% to 90% were seen once. The sample comprised peripheral blood. The receptor set was obtained from a human donor in a cohort sampled during active COVID-19.

V and J are TRBV27 and TRBJ1-2, with TRBD1 matching over 7 bases. The CDR3 length is 15 residues. CDR1 is MNHEY, CDR2 SMNVEV, per germline (reference sequence). The ends lost 5 bases at V and 2 bases at J; junction bases unmatched: 8. CDR3 sequence (DNA): TGTGCCAGCAGTCCATGGGGACAGAGAAACTATGGCTACACCTTC. Protein sequence: CASSPWGQRNYGYTF.

Only one count was recorded for this clone. This chain joins TRBV6-5 and TRBJ1-1, with D possibly matching TRBD1 (6 bases). Germline V CDR1 and CDR2: MNHEY, SVGAGI. V dropped 10 bases and J dropped 10 bases, with 13 bases sitting between them. The CDR3 runs to 10 residues. The CDR3 DNA follows: TGTGCCACCAACAGGGAAGGAGCTTTCTTT. Residues: CATNREGAFF.

The rearrangement uses TRBV7-2 and TRBJ2-2; possible D gene TRBD2, 5 bases. V lost 4 bases and J lost 6, with 15 bases in between. Germline V gene sequence: CDR1 SGHTA, CDR2 FQGNSA. The length of the CDR3 is 15 residues. The DNA of the CDR3 is TGTGCCAGCAGCTGGACGGGGTACCCCCCCGGGGAGCTGTTTTTT. It specifies CASSWTGYPPGELFF.

The CDR3, as DNA: TGTGCCAGTAGTGCCAGGGTCTCCTACAATGAGCAGTTCTTC. This translates into CASSARVSYNEQFF. This sequence joins TRBV19 and TRBJ2-1, with a possible D match to TRBD1 (5 bases). The ends were cut back, 5 bases at V and 0 bases at J, with 8 bases in the middle. In germline, CDR1 is LNHDA, CDR2 SQIVND (reference sequence). The CDR3 is 14 amino acids.

This chain connects TRBV6-5 to TRBJ2-5, with D possibly matching TRBD1 (6 bases). CDR1 is MNHEY and CDR2 is SVGAGI in the germline V gene. V lost 7 bases and J 5 bases, leaving 20 bases between the germline ends. The CDR3 has 15 amino acids. The CDR3 sequence is CASNLTPGQSETQYF. CDR3 sequence (DNA): TGTGCCAGCAACTTGACCCCCGGACAGTCGGAGACCCAGTACTTC.

The chain employs TRBV6-5 and TRBJ2-2; D is perhaps TRBD2 (5 bases). Per the germline V gene, CDR1 is MNHEY and CDR2 is SVGAGI. V lost 2 bases, J lost 6 bases, and 7 bases lay in between. CDR3 length equals 13 residues. The CDR3 spells CASSYDGAGELFF. For the CDR3, the DNA is TGTGCCAGCAGTTACGACGGGGCCGGGGAGCTGTTTTTT.